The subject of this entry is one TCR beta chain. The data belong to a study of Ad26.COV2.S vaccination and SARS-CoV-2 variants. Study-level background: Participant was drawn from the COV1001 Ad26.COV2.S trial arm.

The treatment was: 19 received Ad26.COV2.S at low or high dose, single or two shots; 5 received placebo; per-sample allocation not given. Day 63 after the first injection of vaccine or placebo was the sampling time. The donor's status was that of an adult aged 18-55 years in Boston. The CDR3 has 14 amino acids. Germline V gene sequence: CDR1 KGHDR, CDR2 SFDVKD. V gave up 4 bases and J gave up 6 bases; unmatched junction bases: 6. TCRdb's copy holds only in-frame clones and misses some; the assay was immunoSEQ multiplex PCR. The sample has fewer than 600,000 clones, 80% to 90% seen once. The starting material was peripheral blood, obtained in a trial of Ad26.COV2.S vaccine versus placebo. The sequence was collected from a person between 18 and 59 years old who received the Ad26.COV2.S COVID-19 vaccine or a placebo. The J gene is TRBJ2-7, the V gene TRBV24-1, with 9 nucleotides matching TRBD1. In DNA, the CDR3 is TGTGCCACCAGTGACCCGGGACAGGGTGGCGAGCAGTACTTC. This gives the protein CATSDPGQGGEQYF.